This TCR beta chain was captured in a study of blood T cells in healthy people across ages. A second PCR of about 7 to 12 cycles used a sample-barcoded 5' primer and a J-beta primer mix. TCRdb redid the calling of the 5' RACE reads with MiXCR, one entry per CDR3 protein. Seen here are over a million distinct CDR3 sequences, roughly 43% observed once, and the top ten hold roughly 3.7%. The people who gave samples were healthy Caucasians from Russia, aged roughly 6 to 100. CDR1 and CDR2 (germline): SGHTA, FQGNSA. CDR3 length equals 20 residues. On this clonotype itself: The junction does not match germline at one end; this may be a read error.

The chain employs TRBV7-2 and TRBJ1-3; 7 bases line up with TRBD1. Sequenced sample: blood. The sequence was collected from a woman aged 18-29 years in good health. The CDR3 nucleotides are TGTGCCGGCAGCAACACCTTTCCTCCCGGGACAGCCGCCCTTCGAAACACCATATATTTT. This codes for CAGSNTFPPGTAALRNTIYF. The variable domain in full, completed from reference TRBV7-2 and TRBJ1-3, reads GAGVSQSPSNKVTEKGKDVELRCDPISGHTALYWYRQSLGQGLEFLIYFQGNSAPDKSGLPSDRFSAERTGGSVSTLTIQRTQQEDSAVYLCAGSNTFPPGTAALRNTIYFGEGSWLTVV.